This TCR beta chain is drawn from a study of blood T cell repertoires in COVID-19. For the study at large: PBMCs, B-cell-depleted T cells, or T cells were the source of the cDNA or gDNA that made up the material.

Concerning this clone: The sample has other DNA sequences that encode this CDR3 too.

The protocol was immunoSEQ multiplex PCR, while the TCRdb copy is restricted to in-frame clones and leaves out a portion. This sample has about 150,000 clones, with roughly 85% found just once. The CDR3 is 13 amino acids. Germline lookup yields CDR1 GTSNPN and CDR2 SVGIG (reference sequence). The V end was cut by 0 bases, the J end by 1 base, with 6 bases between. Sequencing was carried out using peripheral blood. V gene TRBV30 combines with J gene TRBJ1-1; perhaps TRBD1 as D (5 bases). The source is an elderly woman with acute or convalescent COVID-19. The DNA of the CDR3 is TGTGCCTGGAGTGTCCAGGGGAACACTGAAGCTTTCTTT. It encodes CAWSVQGNTEAFF.